The entry that follows covers one T cell receptor beta chain sequence. Other nucleotide sequences in the sample specify the same CDR3. The data are from a study of cytomegalovirus exposure and HLA in healthy donors. The PCR contained 60 Vbeta and 13 Jbeta primers. Authors' methods: An analysis that came later counted approximately 76 million unique TCR beta chains, approximately 10 million shared. Sequencing used immunoSEQ multiplex PCR; TCRdb keeps in-frame clones, though not all of them. Clone size and V and J calls were adopted from that table, with D and trimming inferred from the DNA. This repertoire shows 200,000 or so clones, 84% found once; its top ten account for 0.25% to 0.3%. The specimen was PBMCs. This TCR came from a boy younger than 18 in good health and CMV-seronegative.

CDR3 in amino acids: CASSLAGQGYEQYF. CDR3 coding DNA: TGCGCCAGCAGCTTGGCGGGCCAGGGCTACGAGCAGTACTTC. The V gene is TRBV5-1, the J gene TRBJ2-7, with D possibly TRBD1 on 5 matching bases. The CDR3 totals 14 residues. Germline V lookup: CDR1 SGHRS, CDR2 YFSETQ. Trimming stripped 0 bases from V and 3 bases from J, with 10 bases between.